This T cell receptor beta chain was obtained from a study of blood T cell repertoires in COVID-19. Generated by immunoSEQ multiplex PCR, the TCRdb table keeps only in-frame clones and is missing some. The data contain 15,000 to 20,000 clones, approximately 90% of them singletons. The CDR3 runs 11 residues. CDR1 MNHEY and CDR2 SVGEGT come from the germline V gene. Trimming removed 0 bases from V and 8 bases from J, with 4 bases in between. This sequence originates from a human donor in a cohort sampled during active COVID-19. The sequenced sample consisted of peripheral blood. The chain combines TRBV6-2 or TRBV6-3 with TRBJ1-1; unclear D gene. The CDR3 region has the DNA TGTGCCAGCAGTTACTCGACAGAAGCTTTCTTT. It codes for CASSYSTEAFF.